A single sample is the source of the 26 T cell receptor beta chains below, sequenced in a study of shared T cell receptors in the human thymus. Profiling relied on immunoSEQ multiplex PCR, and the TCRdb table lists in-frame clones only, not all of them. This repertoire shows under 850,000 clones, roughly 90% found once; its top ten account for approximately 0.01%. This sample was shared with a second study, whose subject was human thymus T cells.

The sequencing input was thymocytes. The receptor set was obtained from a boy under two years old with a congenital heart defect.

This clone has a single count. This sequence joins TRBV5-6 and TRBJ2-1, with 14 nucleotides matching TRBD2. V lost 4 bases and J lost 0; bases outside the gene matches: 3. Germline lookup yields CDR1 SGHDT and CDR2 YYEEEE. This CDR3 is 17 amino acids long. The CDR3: CASSVTSGRVSYNEQFF. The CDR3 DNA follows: TGTGCCAGCAGCGTGACTAGCGGGAGGGTCTCCTACAATGAGCAGTTCTTC.

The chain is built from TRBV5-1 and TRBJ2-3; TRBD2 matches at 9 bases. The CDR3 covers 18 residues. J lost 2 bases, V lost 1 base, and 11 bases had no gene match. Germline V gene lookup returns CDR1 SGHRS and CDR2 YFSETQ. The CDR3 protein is CASSLTPLSGGPTDTQYF. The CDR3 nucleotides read TGCGCCAGCAGCTTGACCCCCCTTAGCGGGGGACCCACAGATACGCAGTATTTT.

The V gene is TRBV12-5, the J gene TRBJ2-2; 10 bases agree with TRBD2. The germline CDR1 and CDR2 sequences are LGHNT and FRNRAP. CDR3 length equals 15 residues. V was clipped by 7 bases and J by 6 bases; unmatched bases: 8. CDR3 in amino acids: CASDPAGGPPGELFF. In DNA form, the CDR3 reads TGTGCTAGTGACCCAGCGGGAGGGCCCCCCGGGGAGCTGTTTTTT.

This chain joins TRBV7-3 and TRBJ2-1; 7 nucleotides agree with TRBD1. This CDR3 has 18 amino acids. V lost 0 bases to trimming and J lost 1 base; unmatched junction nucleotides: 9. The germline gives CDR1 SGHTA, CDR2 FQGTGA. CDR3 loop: CASSLTVRTGTSYNEQFF. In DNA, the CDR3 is TGTGCCAGCAGCTTAACCGTCCGGACAGGAACTTCCTACAATGAGCAGTTCTTC.

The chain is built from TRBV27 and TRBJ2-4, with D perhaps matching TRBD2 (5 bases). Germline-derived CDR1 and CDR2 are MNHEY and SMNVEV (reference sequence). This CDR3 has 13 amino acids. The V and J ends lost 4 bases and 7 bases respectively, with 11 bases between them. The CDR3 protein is CASSSGRGNIQYF. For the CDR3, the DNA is TGTGCCAGCAGTTCGGGTCGAGGGAACATTCAGTACTTC.

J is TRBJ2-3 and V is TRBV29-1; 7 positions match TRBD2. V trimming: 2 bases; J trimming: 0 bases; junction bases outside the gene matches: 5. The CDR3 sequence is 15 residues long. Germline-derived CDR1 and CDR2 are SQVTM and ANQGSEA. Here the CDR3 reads CSVESTSASTDTQYF. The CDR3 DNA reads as TGCAGCGTTGAAAGCACTAGCGCTAGCACAGATACGCAGTATTTT.

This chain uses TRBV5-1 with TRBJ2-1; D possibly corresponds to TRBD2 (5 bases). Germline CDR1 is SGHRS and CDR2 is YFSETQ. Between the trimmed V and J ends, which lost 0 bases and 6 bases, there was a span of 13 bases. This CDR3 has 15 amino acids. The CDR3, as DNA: TGCGCCAGCAGCTTGGGCGGCGGTGGAGGCAATGAGCAGTTCTTC. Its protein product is CASSLGGGGGNEQFF.

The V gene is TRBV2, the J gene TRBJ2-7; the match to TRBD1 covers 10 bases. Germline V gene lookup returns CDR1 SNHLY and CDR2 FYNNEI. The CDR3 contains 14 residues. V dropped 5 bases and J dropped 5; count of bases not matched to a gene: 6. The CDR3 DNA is TGTGCCAGCAGTCGGACAGGGGGTTGGGACGAGCAGTACTTC. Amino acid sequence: CASSRTGGWDEQYF.

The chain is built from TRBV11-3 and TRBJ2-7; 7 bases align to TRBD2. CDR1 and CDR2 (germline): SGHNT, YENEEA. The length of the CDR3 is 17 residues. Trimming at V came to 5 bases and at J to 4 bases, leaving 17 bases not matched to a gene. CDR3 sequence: CASSPESSGQKIYEQYF. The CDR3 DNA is TGTGCCAGCAGCCCAGAGAGTAGCGGGCAGAAAATTTACGAGCAGTACTTC.

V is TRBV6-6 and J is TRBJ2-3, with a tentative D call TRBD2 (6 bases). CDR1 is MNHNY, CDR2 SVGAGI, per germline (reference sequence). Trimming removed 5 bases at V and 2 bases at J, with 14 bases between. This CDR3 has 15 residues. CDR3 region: CASSGRGGDTDTQYF. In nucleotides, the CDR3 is TGTGCCAGCAGTGGAAGGGGAGGCGACACAGATACGCAGTATTTT.

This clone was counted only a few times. The CDR3 DNA reads TGTGCCAGCACCGCCCGAGAGGGCAGCAGCGACATTCAGTACTTC. This gives the protein CASTAREGSSDIQYF. The V gene is TRBV28, the J gene TRBJ2-4, with D possibly TRBD2 on 5 matching bases. Germline V gene data show CDR1 as MDHEN and CDR2 as SYDVKM. V lost 7 bases and J lost 8, with 21 bases in between. The CDR3 sequence is 15 residues long.

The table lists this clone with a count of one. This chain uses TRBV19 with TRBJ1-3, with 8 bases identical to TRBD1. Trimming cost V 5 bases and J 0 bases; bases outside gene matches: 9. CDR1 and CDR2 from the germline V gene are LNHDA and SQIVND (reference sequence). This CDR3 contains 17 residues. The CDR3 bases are TGTGCCAGTAGTTTTTTTGGGACAGGAAGCTCTGGAAACACCATATATTTT. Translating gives CASSFFGTGSSGNTIYF.

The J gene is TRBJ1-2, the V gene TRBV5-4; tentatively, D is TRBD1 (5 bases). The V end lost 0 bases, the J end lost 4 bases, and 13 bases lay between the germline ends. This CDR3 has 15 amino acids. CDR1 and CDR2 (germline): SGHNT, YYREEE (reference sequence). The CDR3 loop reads CASSLVAGRPYGYTF. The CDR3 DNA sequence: TGTGCCAGCAGCTTGGTTGCGGGACGGCCCTATGGCTACACCTTC.

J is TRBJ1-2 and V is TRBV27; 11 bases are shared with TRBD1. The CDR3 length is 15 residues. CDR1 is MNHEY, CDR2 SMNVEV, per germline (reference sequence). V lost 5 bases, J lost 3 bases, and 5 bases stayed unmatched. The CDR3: CASSLRTGGHYGYTF. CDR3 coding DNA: TGTGCCAGCAGTCTAAGGACAGGGGGCCACTATGGCTACACCTTC.

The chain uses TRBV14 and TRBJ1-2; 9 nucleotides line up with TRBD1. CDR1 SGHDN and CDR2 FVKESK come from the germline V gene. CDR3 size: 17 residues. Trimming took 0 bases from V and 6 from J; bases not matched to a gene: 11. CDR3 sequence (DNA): TGTGCCAGCAGCCAAGATCGTTTGTGGGGGACAGGGCATGGCTACACCTTC. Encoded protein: CASSQDRLWGTGHGYTF. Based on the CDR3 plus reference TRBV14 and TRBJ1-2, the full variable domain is EAGVTQFPSHSVIEKGQTVTLRCDPISGHDNLYWYRRVMGKEIKFLLHFVKESKQDESGMPNNRFLAERTGGTYSTLKVQPAELEDSGVYFCASSQDRLWGTGHGYTFGSGTRLTVV.

CDR3 bases: TGTGCCAGCAGTTACTCGACAGGACGCACAGATACGCAGTATTTT. Protein product: CASSYSTGRTDTQYF. This chain uses TRBV6-5 with TRBJ2-3; perhaps TRBD1 as D (6 bases). This CDR3 contains 15 residues. Trimming cost V 0 bases and J 1 base, with 8 bases left between them. Germline V gene sequence: CDR1 MNHEY, CDR2 SVGAGI.

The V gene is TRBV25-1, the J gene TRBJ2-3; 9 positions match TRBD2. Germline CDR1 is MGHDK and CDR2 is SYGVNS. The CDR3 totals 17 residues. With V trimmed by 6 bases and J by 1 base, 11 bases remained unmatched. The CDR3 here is CASSAMTSGPGTDTQYF. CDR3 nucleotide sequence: TGTGCCAGCAGCGCCATGACTAGCGGTCCGGGCACAGATACGCAGTATTTT.

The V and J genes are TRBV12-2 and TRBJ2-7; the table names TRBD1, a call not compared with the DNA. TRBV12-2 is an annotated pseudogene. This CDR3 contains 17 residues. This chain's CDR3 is CASRLAPEDRETYEQYF. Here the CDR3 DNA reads TGTGCAAGTCGCTTAGCCCCGGAGGACAGGGAAACCTACGAGCAGTACTTC.

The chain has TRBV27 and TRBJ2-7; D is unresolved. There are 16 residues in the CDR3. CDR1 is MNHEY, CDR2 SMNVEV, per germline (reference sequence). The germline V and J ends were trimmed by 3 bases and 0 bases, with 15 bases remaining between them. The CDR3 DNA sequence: TGTGCCAGCAGTTTGCCAGGAACTTATTGCTCCTACGAGCAGTACTTC. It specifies CASSLPGTYCSYEQYF.

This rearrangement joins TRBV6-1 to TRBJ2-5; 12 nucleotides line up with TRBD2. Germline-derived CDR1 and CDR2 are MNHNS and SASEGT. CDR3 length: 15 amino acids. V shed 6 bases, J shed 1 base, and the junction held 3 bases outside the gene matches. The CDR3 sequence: CASRMGLAGQETQYF. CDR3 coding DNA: TGTGCCAGCAGGATGGGACTAGCGGGCCAAGAGACCCAGTACTTC.

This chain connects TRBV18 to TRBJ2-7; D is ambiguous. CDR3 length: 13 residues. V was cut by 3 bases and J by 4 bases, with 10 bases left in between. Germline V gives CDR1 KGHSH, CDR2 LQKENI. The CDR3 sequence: CASSPYASYEQYF. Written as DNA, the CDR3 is TGTGCCAGCTCACCCTACGCCTCGTACGAGCAGTACTTC.

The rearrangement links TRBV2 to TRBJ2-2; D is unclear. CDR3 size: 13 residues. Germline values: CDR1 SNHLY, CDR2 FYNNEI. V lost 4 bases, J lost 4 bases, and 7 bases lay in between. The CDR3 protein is CASSVASTGELFF. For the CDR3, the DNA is TGTGCCAGCAGTGTGGCTAGCACCGGGGAGCTGTTTTTT.

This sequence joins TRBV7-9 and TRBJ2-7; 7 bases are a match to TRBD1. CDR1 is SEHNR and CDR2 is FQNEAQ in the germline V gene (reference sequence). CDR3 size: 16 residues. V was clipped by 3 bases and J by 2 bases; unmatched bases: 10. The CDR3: CASSLGRRQGTYEQYF. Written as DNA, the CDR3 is TGTGCCAGCAGCTTGGGTCGAAGACAGGGAACCTACGAGCAGTACTTC.

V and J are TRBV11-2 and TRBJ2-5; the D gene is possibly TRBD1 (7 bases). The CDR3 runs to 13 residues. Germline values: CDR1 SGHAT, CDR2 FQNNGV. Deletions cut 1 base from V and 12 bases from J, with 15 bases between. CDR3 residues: CASSLARGEREYF. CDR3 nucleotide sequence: TGTGCCAGCAGCTTAGCCAGGGGGGAGAGGGAGTACTTC.

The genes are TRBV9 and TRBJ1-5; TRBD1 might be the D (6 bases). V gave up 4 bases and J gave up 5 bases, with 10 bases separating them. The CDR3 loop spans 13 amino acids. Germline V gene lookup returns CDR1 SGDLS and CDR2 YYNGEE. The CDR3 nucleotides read TGTGCCAGCAGCCGACAGGACCATCAGCCCCAGCATTTT. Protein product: CASSRQDHQPQHF.

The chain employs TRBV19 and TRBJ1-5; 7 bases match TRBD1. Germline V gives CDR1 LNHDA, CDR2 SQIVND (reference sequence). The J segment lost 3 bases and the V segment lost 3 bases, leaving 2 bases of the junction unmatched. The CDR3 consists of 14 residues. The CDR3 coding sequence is TGTGCCAGTAGTATCCAGGGGGTCAATCAGCCCCAGCATTTT. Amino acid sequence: CASSIQGVNQPQHF.